A single sample gave rise to the 10 T cell receptor beta chains below, sequenced in a study of cytomegalovirus exposure and HLA in healthy donors. This PCR relied on a set of 60 Vbeta primers and 13 Jbeta primers. Produced via immunoSEQ multiplex PCR; TCRdb's table is partial and in-frame only. This table holds 96,000 or so clones, about 70% found once. The material sequenced was PBMCs. The receptors were gathered from a woman in her 70s in good health and CMV-seropositive.

The CDR3 DNA reads as TGTGCCAGCAGCTTAGGGACTAGCACAGATACGCAGTATTTT. As protein: CASSLGTSTDTQYF. This chain connects TRBV7-9 to TRBJ2-3, with D perhaps TRBD2 (5 bases). With 1 base removed from V and 0 bases from J, the gap between germline ends came to 5 bases. The CDR3 runs to 14 residues. Per the germline V gene, CDR1 is SEHNR and CDR2 is FQNEAQ (reference sequence).

This sequence joins TRBV5-1 and TRBJ2-1; 8 positions match TRBD1. The CDR3 covers 16 residues. Germline-derived CDR1 and CDR2 are SGHRS and YFSETQ. V lost 0 bases and J lost 4; bases outside the gene matches: 6. DNA for the CDR3: TGCGCCAGCAGCTTGGCCGGGGGACAGGCATACAATGAGCAGTTCTTC. Translated: CASSLAGGQAYNEQFF.

This clone was detected a few times. The chain has TRBV7-9 and TRBJ2-3, with a possible D match to TRBD2 (6 bases). CDR1 is SEHNR, CDR2 FQNEAQ, per germline (reference sequence). The V gene lost 5 bases and the J gene lost 5 bases, with 26 bases spanning the gap. CDR3 length equals 18 residues. CDR3 DNA sequence: TGTGCCAGCAGCCCCCAGGAGGGGACTTCTATAAGGGGAGATACGCAGTATTTT. It codes for CASSPQEGTSIRGDTQYF.

This rearrangement joins TRBV28 to TRBJ2-2; D remains ambiguous. Germline CDR1 is MDHEN and CDR2 is SYDVKM. CDR3 length: 14 amino acids. V was shortened by 6 bases and J by 5 bases, with 13 bases between the two germline ends. The CDR3 loop is CASRSPMPTGELFF. The CDR3 region has the DNA TGTGCCAGCAGATCCCCTATGCCAACCGGGGAGCTGTTTTTT.

This chain joins TRBV5-1 and TRBJ2-7; 11 bases line up with TRBD1. This CDR3 region has 15 residues. Germline loops: CDR1 SGHRS, CDR2 YFSETQ. Trimming at V came to 4 bases and at J to 4 bases, leaving 7 bases not matched to a gene. In DNA form, the CDR3 reads TGCGCCAGCAGCCCCCGGACAGGGGGCACGTACGAGCAGTACTTC. Translated, it gives CASSPRTGGTYEQYF.

On this clone: Sequence at one end of the junction differs from germline and may be a read error. This chain links TRBV7-7 with TRBJ1-4; tentative D call: TRBD1 (6 bases). CDR1 and CDR2 (germline): SSHAT, FNYEAQ (reference sequence). This CDR3 contains 16 residues. CDR3 amino acids: CASSLLGQGSNEKLFF. In nucleotides, the CDR3 is TGTGCTAGCAGCTTATTGGGGCAGGGGTCTAATGAAAAACTGTTTTTT.

The chain joins TRBV5-1 to TRBJ2-1, with TRBD2 matching 11 bases. The germline gives CDR1 SGHRS, CDR2 YFSETQ. The CDR3 is made up of 14 amino acids. The V and J ends lost 5 bases and 5 bases, in that order; junction bases with no gene match: 3. The CDR3 is CASRLGLADNEQFF. In nucleotides, the CDR3 is TGCGCCAGCAGACTGGGACTAGCGGACAATGAGCAGTTCTTC.

In this sample, this clone turned up once. The chain carries TRBV28 and TRBJ2-7; D ambiguous. CDR1 and CDR2 from the germline V gene are MDHEN and SYDVKM. The CDR3 has 12 amino acids. The ends were cut back, 4 bases at V and 4 bases at J, with 8 bases in the middle. CDR3 nucleotide sequence: TGTGCCAGCAGTTCCCCCCATTACGAGCAGTACTTC. Its protein is CASSSPHYEQYF.

As DNA, the CDR3 is TGTGCCAGCAGTCCCAATCCCAGCTACGAGCAGTACTTC. Translated: CASSPNPSYEQYF. This chain connects TRBV27 to TRBJ2-7; unclear D gene. Germline-derived CDR1 and CDR2 are MNHEY and SMNVEV (reference sequence). The V gene lost 5 bases and the J gene lost 3 bases, with 11 bases spanning the gap. This CDR3 is 13 amino acids long.

The chain combines TRBV5-6 with TRBJ1-1; 9 bases agree with TRBD1. The CDR3 contains 12 residues. Looked up from germline, CDR1 is SGHDT and CDR2 is YYEEEE. J lost 11 bases, V lost 3 bases, and 5 bases had no gene match. CDR3 protein: CASSWGQGTAFF. CDR3 nucleotides: TGTGCCAGCAGCTGGGGACAGGGTACGGCTTTCTTT.